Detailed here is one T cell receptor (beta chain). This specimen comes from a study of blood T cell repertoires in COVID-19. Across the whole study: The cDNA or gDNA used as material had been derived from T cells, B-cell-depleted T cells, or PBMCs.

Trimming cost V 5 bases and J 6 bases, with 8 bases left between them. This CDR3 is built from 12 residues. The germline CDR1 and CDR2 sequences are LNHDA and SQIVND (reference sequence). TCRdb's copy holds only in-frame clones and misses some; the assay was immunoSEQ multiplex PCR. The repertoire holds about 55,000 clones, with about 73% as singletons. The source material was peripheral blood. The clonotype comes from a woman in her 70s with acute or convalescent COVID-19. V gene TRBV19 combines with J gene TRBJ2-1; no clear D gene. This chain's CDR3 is CASSRRGNEQFF. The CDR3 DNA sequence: TGTGCCAGTAGTCGACGAGGCAATGAGCAGTTCTTC. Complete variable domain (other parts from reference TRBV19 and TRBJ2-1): DGGITQSPKYLFRKEGQNVTLSCEQNLNHDAMYWYRQDPGQGLRLIYYSQIVNDFQKGDIAEGYSVSREKKESFPLTVTSAQKNPTAFYLCASSRRGNEQFFGPGTRLTVL.